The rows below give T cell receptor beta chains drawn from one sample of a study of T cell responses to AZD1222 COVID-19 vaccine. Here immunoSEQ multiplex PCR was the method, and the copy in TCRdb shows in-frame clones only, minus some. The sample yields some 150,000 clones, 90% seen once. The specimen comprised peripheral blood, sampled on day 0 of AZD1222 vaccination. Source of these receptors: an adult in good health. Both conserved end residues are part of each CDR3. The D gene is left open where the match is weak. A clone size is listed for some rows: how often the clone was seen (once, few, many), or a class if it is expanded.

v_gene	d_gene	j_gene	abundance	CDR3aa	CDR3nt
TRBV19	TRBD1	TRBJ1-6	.	CASSMGQGDSPLHF	TGTGCCAGTAGTATGGGACAGGGAGATTCACCCCTCCACTTT
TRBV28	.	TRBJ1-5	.	CASSLSGYQPQHF	TGTGCCAGCAGTTTAAGTGGTTATCAGCCCCAGCATTTT
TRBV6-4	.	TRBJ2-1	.	CASSDFVSSDLNEQFF	TGTGCCAGCAGTGACTTTGTCTCTAGCGATCTAAATGAGCAGTTCTTC
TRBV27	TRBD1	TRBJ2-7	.	CASRPTGIVYEQYF	TGTGCCAGCAGACCGACAGGGATTGTATACGAGCAGTACTTC
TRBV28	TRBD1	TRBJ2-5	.	CASSVQGPTETQYF	TGTGCCAGCAGCGTACAGGGGCCCACGGAGACCCAGTACTTC
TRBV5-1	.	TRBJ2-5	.	CASSLDYIQETQYF	TGCGCCAGCAGCTTGGATTACATACAAGAGACCCAGTACTTC
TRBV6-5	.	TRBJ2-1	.	CASSTQGEQFF	TGTGCCAGCAGTACCCAAGGTGAGCAGTTCTTC
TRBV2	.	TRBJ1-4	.	CASSTDEGEKLFF	TGTGCCAGCAGTACAGATGAGGGGGAAAAACTGTTTTTT
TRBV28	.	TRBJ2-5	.	CASSERTTIQETQYF	TGTGCCAGCAGTGAGAGGACTACCATCCAAGAGACCCAGTACTTC
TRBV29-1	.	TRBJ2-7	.	CSVEFYRDHDSYEQYF	TGCAGCGTTGAGTTCTACAGGGATCATGACTCCTACGAGCAGTACTTC
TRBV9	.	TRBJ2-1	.	CASSVRLDPYNEQFF	TGTGCCAGCAGCGTAAGGCTAGATCCTTACAATGAGCAGTTCTTC
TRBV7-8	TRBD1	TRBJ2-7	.	CASSLATGTGRYEQYF	TGTGCCAGCAGCTTAGCTACCGGGACAGGGAGATACGAGCAGTACTTC
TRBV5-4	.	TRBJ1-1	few	CASSGRNTEAFF	TGTGCCAGCAGCGGCAGGAACACTGAAGCTTTCTTT
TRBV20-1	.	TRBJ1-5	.	CSASRGGVSQPQHF	TGCAGTGCTAGTAGGGGAGGAGTATCCCAGCCCCAGCATTTT
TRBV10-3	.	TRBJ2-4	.	CAISEPGLKNIQYF	TGTGCCATCAGTGAGCCGGGCCTCAAAAACATTCAGTACTTC
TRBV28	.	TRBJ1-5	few	CASSSGSRGDNQPQHF	TGTGCCAGCAGTTCTGGTTCGCGAGGAGATAATCAGCCCCAGCATTTT
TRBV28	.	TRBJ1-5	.	CASSLSGITVSSNQPQHF	TGTGCCAGCAGTTTATCCGGGATCACGGTTAGTAGCAATCAGCCCCAGCATTTT
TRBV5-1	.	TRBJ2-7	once	CASSLGVDYEQYF	TGCGCCAGCAGCTTAGGGGTTGACTACGAGCAGTACTTC
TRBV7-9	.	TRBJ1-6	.	CASSLGDSPLHF	TGTGCCAGCAGCTTAGGGGATTCACCCCTCCACTTT
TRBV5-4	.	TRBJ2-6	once	CASSSDHSGANVLTF	TGTGCCAGCAGCTCCGACCACTCTGGGGCCAACGTCCTGACTTTC
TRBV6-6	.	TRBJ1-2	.	CASHSSGIRYGYTF	TGTGCCAGCCATTCATCAGGCATCCGCTATGGCTACACCTTC
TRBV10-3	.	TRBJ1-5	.	CAISLSTGSNQPQHF	TGTGCCATCAGTTTATCGACAGGTAGCAATCAGCCCCAGCATTTT
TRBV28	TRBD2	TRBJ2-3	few	CASSQLAPSTDTQYF	TGTGCCAGCAGCCAACTAGCGCCGAGCACAGATACGCAGTATTTT
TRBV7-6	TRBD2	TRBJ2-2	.	CASSILAGVFGTGELFF	TGTGCCAGCAGCATACTAGCGGGAGTTTTTGGGACCGGGGAGCTGTTTTTT
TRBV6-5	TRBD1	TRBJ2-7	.	CASRAGGEQYF	TGTGCCAGCAGAGCAGGGGGCGAGCAGTACTTC
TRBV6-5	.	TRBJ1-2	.	CASRYRDTGLYGYTF	TGTGCCAGCAGGTACCGGGACACTGGACTCTATGGCTACACCTTC
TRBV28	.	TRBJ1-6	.	CASSYGEPPNSPLHF	TGTGCCAGCAGTTATGGGGAGCCCCCAAATTCACCCCTCCACTTT